Sequencing of this T cell receptor (beta chain) was carried out in a study of cytomegalovirus exposure and HLA in healthy donors. The CDR3 loop spans 20 amino acids. The germline gives CDR1 SGHRS, CDR2 YFSETQ. J was trimmed by 2 bases and V by 4 bases; bases with no gene match: 13. With 60 Vbeta and 13 Jbeta primers, the PCR was carried out. The table came from immunoSEQ multiplex PCR; TCRdb's copy has only in-frame clones and leaves some out. This sample has approximately 140,000 clones, with 70% to 80% found just once. The chain has TRBV5-1 and TRBJ2-4; 15 nucleotides agree with TRBD2. Specimen: PBMCs. The TCR sequence derives from a woman between 45 and 60 years old in good health and CMV-seronegative. CDR3 protein: CASSKGTSGGTPGPKNIQYF. The CDR3 coding sequence is TGCGCCAGCAGCAAGGGGACTAGCGGGGGGACACCCGGACCCAAAAACATTCAGTACTTC.